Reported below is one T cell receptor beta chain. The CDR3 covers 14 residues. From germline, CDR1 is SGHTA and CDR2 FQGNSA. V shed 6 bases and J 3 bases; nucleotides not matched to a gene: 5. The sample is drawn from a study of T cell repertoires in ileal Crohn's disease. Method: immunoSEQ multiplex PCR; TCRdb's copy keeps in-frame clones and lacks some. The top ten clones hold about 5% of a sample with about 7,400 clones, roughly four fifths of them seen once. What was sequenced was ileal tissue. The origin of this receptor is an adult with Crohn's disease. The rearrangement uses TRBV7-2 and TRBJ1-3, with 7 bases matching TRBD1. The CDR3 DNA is TGTGCCAGCAGTCCTGACAGGGATGGAAACACCATATATTTT. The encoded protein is CASSPDRDGNTIYF.